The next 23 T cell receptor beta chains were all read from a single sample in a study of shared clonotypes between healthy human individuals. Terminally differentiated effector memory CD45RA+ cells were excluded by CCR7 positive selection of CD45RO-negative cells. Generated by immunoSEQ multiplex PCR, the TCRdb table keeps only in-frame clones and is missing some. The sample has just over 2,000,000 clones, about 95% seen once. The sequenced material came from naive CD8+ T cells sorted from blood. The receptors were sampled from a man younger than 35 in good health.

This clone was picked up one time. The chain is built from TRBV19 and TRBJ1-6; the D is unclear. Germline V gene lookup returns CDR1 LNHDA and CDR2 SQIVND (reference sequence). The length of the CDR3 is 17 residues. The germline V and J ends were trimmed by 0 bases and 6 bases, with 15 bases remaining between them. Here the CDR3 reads CASSIDLTPVFNSPLHF. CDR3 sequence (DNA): TGTGCCAGTAGTATAGATCTGACTCCGGTATTTAATTCACCCCTCCACTTT.

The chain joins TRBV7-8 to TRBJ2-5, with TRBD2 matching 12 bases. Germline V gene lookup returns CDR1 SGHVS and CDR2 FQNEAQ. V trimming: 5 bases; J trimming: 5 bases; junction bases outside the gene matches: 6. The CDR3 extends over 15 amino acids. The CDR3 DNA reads TGTGCCAGCAGCCCCGCTAGCGGGGGGGCGGAGACCCAGTACTTC. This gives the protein CASSPASGGAETQYF.

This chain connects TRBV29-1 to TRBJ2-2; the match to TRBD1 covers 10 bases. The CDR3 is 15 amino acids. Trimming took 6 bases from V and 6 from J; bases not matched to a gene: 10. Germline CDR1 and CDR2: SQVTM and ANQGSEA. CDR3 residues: CSVAGTGDGAGELFF. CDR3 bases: TGCAGCGTAGCCGGGACAGGGGACGGGGCCGGGGAGCTGTTTTTT.

CDR3 loop: CASSSTGPDFQETQYF. The CDR3 bases are TGTGCCAGCAGCTCAACAGGGCCCGATTTTCAAGAGACCCAGTACTTC. This chain uses TRBV7-6 with TRBJ2-5, with a possible D match to TRBD1 (6 bases). V dropped 4 bases and J dropped 2 bases, with 17 bases sitting between them. This CDR3 spans 16 amino acids. CDR1 SGHVS and CDR2 FNYEAQ come from the germline V gene. Complete variable domain (other parts from reference TRBV7-6 and TRBJ2-5): GAGVSQSPRYKVTKRGQDVALRCDPISGHVSLYWYRQALGQGPEFLTYFNYEAQQDKSGLPNDRFSAERPEGSISTLTIQRTEQRDSAMYRCASSSTGPDFQETQYFGPGTRLLVL.

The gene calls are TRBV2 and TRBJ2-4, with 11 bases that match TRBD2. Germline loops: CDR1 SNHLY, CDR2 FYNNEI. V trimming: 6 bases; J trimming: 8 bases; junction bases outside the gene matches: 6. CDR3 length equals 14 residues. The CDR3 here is CASRDSGGADIQYF. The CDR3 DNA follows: TGTGCCAGCAGGGATAGCGGGGGGGCCGACATTCAGTACTTC.

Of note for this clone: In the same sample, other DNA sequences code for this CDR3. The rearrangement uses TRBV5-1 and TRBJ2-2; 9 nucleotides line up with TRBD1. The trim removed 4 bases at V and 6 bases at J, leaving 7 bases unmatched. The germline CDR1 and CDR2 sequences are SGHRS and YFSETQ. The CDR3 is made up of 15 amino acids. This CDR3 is CASSLRDRAAGELFF. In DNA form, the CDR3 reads TGCGCCAGCAGCCTCCGGGACAGGGCGGCCGGGGAGCTGTTTTTT.

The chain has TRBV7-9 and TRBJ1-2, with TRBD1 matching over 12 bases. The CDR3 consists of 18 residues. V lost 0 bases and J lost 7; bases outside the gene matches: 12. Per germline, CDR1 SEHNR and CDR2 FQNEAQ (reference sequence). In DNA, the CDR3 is TGTGCCAGCAGCTTAGCCCCCGGGTCGGGACAGGGGGCTGTTGGCTACACCTTC. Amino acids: CASSLAPGSGQGAVGYTF.

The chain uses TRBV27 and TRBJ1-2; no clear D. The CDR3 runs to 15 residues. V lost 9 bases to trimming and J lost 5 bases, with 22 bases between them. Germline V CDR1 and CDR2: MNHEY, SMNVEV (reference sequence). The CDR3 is CASGLRKGQVYGYTF. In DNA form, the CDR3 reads TGTGCCAGTGGCTTAAGGAAAGGGCAAGTATATGGCTACACCTTC.

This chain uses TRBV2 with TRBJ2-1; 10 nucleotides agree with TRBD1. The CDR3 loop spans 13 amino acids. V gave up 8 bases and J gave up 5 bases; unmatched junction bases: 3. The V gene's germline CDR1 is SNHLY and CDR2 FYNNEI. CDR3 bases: TGTGCCAGCCTGGGACAGGGGAACAATGAGCAGTTCTTC. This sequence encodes CASLGQGNNEQFF.

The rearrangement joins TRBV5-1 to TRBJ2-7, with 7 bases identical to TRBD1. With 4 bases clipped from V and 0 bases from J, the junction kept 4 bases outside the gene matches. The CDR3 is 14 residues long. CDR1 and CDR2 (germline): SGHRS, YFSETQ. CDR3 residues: CASSVGQSSYEQYF. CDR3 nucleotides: TGCGCCAGCAGCGTGGGACAGAGCTCCTACGAGCAGTACTTC.

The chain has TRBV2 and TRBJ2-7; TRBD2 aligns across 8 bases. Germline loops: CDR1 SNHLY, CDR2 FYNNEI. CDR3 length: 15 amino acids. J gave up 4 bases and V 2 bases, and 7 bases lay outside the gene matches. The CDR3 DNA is TGTGCCAGCAGTGAAATTGGCGGGGGGCAGTACGAGCAGTACTTC. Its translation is CASSEIGGGQYEQYF.

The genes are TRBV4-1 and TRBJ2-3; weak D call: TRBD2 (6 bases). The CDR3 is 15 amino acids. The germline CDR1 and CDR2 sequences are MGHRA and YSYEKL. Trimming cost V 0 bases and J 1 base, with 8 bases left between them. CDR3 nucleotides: TGCGCCAGCAGCCAAGAGGCTAGCGGCACAGATACGCAGTATTTT. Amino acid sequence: CASSQEASGTDTQYF.

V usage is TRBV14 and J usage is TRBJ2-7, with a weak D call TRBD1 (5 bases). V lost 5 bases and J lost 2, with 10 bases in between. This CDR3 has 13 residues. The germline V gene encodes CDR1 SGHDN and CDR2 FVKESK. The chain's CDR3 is CASSKTGAYEQYF. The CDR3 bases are TGTGCCAGCAGCAAAACAGGCGCCTACGAGCAGTACTTC.

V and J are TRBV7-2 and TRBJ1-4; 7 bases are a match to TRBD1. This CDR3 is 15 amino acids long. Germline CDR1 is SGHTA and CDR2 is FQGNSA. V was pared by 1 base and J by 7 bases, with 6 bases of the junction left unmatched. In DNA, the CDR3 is TGTGCCAGCAGCTTAGGGGGACGACAGGGTGAAAAACTGTTTTTT. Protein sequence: CASSLGGRQGEKLFF. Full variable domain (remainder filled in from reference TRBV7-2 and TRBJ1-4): GAGVSQSPSNKVTEKGKDVELRCDPISGHTALYWYRQSLGQGLEFLIYFQGNSAPDKSGLPSDRFSAERTGGSVSTLTIQRTQQEDSAVYLCASSLGGRQGEKLFFGSGTQLSVL.

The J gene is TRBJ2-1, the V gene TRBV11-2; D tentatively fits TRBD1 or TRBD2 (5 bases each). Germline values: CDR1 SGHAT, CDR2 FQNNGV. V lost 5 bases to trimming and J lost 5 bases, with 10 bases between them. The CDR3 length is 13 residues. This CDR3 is CASSQRGHNEQFF. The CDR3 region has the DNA TGTGCCAGCAGCCAACGGGGCCACAATGAGCAGTTCTTC.

This chain's CDR3 is CASSLDVSIYEQYF. In DNA form, the CDR3 reads TGCGCCAGCAGCTTGGACGTCAGCATCTACGAGCAGTACTTC. The rearrangement joins TRBV5-1 to TRBJ2-7, with D unresolved. This CDR3 is 14 amino acids long. V was trimmed by 0 bases and J by 3 bases, leaving 10 bases between them. Germline V gene sequence: CDR1 SGHRS, CDR2 YFSETQ.

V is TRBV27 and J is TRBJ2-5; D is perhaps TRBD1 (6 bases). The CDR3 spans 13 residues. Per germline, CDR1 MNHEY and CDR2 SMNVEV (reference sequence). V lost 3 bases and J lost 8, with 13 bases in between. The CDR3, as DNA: TGTGCCAGCAGTTTCTCGACAGGTAGCACCCAGTACTTC. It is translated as CASSFSTGSTQYF.

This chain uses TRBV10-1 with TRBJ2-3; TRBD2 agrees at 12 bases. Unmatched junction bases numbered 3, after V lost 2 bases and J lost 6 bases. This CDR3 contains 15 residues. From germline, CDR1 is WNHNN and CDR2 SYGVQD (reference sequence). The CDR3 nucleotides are TGCGCCAGCAGTGAGGGACTAGCGGGGTATGATACGCAGTATTTT. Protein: CASSEGLAGYDTQYF.

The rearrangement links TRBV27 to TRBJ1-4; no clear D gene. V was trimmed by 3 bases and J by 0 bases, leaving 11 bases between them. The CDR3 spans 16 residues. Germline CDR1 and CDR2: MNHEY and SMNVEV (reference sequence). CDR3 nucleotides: TGTGCCAGCAGTTTTCGGGGTACCACAACTAATGAAAAACTGTTTTTT. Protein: CASSFRGTTTNEKLFF. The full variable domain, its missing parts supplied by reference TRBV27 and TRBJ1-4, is EAQVTQNPRYLITVTGKKLTVTCSQNMNHEYMSWYRQDPGLGLRQIYYSMNVEVTDKGDVPEGYKVSRKEKRNFPLILESPSPNQTSLYFCASSFRGTTTNEKLFFGSGTQLSVL.

The CDR3 nucleotides read TGCGCCAGCAGCGCCACGGGGCCAGGAGAGTACGAGCAGTACTTC. Translating gives CASSATGPGEYEQYF. The chain links TRBV5-1 to TRBJ2-7, with D perhaps being TRBD1 or TRBD2 (5 bases each). CDR1 and CDR2 (germline): SGHRS, YFSETQ. This CDR3 contains 15 residues. V lost 4 bases to trimming and J lost 4 bases, with 18 bases between them.

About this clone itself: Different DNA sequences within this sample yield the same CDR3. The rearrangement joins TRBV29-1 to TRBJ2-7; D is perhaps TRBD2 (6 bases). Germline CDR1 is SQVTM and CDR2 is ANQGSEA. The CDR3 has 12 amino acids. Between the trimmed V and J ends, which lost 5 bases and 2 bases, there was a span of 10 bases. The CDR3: CSVFGGPYEQYF. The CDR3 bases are TGCAGCGTTTTCGGGGGTCCCTACGAGCAGTACTTC.

CDR3 amino acids: CASTRQGASEAFF. As DNA, the CDR3 is TGTGCCAGCACCCGACAGGGCGCCTCTGAAGCTTTCTTT. This chain joins TRBV6-5 and TRBJ1-1, with TRBD1 matching over 7 bases. Germline lookup yields CDR1 MNHEY and CDR2 SVGAGI. The trim removed 7 bases at V and 6 bases at J, leaving 8 bases unmatched. This CDR3 spans 13 amino acids.

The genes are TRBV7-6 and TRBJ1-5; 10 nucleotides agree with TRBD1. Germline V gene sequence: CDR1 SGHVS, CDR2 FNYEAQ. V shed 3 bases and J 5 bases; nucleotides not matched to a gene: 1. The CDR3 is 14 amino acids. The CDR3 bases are TGTGCCAGCAGCTTCGGACAGGGGGATCAGCCCCAGCATTTT. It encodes CASSFGQGDQPQHF. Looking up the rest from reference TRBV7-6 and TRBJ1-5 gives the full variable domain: GAGVSQSPRYKVTKRGQDVALRCDPISGHVSLYWYRQALGQGPEFLTYFNYEAQQDKSGLPNDRFSAERPEGSISTLTIQRTEQRDSAMYRCASSFGQGDQPQHFGDGTRLSIL.